The next 7 T cell receptor beta chains were all read from a single sample in a study of tumor and adjacent non-tumor tissue in lung cancer. This sample's RNA came from whole unsorted tissue. The normal lung tissue was taken more than 3 cm from the tumor edge. Three rounds of nested PCR, following a modified ARM-PCR protocol, produced the TCRbeta library. TCRdb re-called the multiplex PCR reads with MiXCR, one entry per CDR3 protein. The table lists some 51,000 distinct CDR3 sequences, 64% of them singletons. Input material: distant non-tumor lung tissue. These receptors came from a woman aged 70-85 years with non-small cell lung cancer.

Note on this clonotype: A much larger clone sits a single nucleotide away, making a read error possible. This chain links TRBV7-9 with TRBJ1-1; D unclear. Germline CDR1 SEHNR, CDR2 FQNEAQ (reference sequence). The CDR3 contains 13 residues. The CDR3 coding sequence is TGTGCCAACAGCTTACTCTTGAACACTGAAGCTTTCTTT. Residues: CANSLLLNTEAFF.

The genes are TRBV6-1 and TRBJ2-3; D is possibly TRBD1 (5 bases). Trimming took 9 bases from V and 2 from J, leaving 15 bases between them. From germline, CDR1 is MNHNS and CDR2 SASEGT. The length of the CDR3 is 14 residues. This CDR3 reads CASSLDRDTDTQYF. CDR3 nucleotide sequence: TGTGCCAGTAGCTTAGACAGAGACACAGATACGCAGTATTTT.

About this clonotype itself: At one boundary the junction diverges from the germline segment, which might be a read error. This sequence joins TRBV6-1 and TRBJ1-4; TRBD1 matches at 8 bases. Looked up from germline, CDR1 is MNHNS and CDR2 is SASEGT. This CDR3 contains 15 residues. CDR3 protein: CTSSNNRGRSEKLFF. The CDR3 DNA reads TGCACCAGCAGTAATAACAGGGGGAGGAGTGAAAAACTGTTTTTT.

Worth noting for this clonotype: A much larger clone sits a single nucleotide away, making a read error possible. The chain uses TRBV28 and TRBJ2-1; TRBD2 aligns across 8 bases. The CDR3 contains 15 residues. Per germline, CDR1 MDHEN and CDR2 SYDVKM. The CDR3 sequence is CPSRSGGREANEQFF. The CDR3 DNA is TGTCCCAGCAGGTCAGGAGGGCGGGAGGCCAATGAGCAGTTCTTC.

As to this clonotype: Given a much more abundant clone one base away, this may be a read error. This chain uses TRBV13 with TRBJ2-2; TRBD2 matches at 8 bases. The CDR3 spans 16 residues. Per germline, CDR1 PRHDT and CDR2 FYEKMQ (reference sequence). CDR3 protein: CANSLTSGGRIGELFF. Written as DNA, the CDR3 is TGTGCCAACAGCTTAACCTCGGGGGGGCGCATCGGGGAGCTGTTTTTT.

As to this clonotype: It may be a read error: a sequence one base away is much more abundant. This is likely a read error, given that the CDR3 carries no conserved phenylalanine or tryptophan at its end. The chain has TRBV24-1 and TRBJ1-1; D ambiguous. The germline V gene encodes CDR1 KGHDR and CDR2 SFDVKD. The ends were cut back, 10 bases at V and 2 bases at J, with 13 bases in the middle. The CDR3 has 13 amino acids. CDR3 DNA sequence: TGTGCCACACAAAAGGGCTTCAACACTGAAGCTTTCCTT. Translating it yields CATQKGFNTEAFL.

Ten or more counts support this clonotype. The J gene is TRBJ1-1, the V gene TRBV20-1; D gene uncertain. Germline V gene data show CDR1 as DFQATT and CDR2 as SNEGSKA (reference sequence). The CDR3 covers 15 residues. The germline V and J ends were trimmed by 6 bases and 0 bases, with 17 bases remaining between them. Here the CDR3 reads CSASSMHEMNTEAFF. CDR3 coding DNA: TGCAGTGCCAGTAGTATGCACGAAATGAACACTGAAGCTTTCTTT.